The 9 T cell receptor beta chains in this list originate from one sample, sequenced in a study of T cells after yellow fever vaccination. TCRdb re-analysed the 5' RACE reads in MiXCR, keeping a single row per CDR3 protein. The sample has roughly 170,000 distinct CDR3 sequences, about 6.2% seen once. This sample comprised CD4+ T cells sorted from PBMCs, obtained on the day of the first yellow fever vaccination. These receptors all stem from a man between 18 and 35 years old who received the YFV17D yellow fever vaccine.

This clonotype was picked up many times. The rearrangement uses TRBV25-1 and TRBJ1-3; no clear D gene. The germline V gene has CDR1 MGHDK and CDR2 SYGVNS. V lost 3 bases, J lost 2 bases, and 5 bases lay in between. The CDR3 loop spans 13 amino acids. This CDR3 is CASSEPAGNTIYF. The CDR3 DNA reads TGTGCCAGCAGTGAGCCAGCTGGAAACACCATATATTTT. The complete variable domain, with remaining parts taken from reference TRBV25-1 and TRBJ1-3, reads EADIYQTPRYLVIGTGKKITLECSQTMGHDKMYWYQQDPGMELHLIHYSYGVNSTEKGDLSSESTVSRIRTEHFPLTLESARPSHTSQYLCASSEPAGNTIYFGEGSWLTVV.

In its sample, this clonotype was seen many times. CDR3 in amino acids: CASNLNYDRTGYTF. CDR3 DNA sequence: TGTGCCAGCAACCTGAACTATGACAGAACTGGCTACACCTTC. This rearrangement joins TRBV7-9 to TRBJ1-2; the D gene is possibly TRBD1 (5 bases). The CDR3 runs 14 residues. Germline assignment: CDR1 SEHNR and CDR2 FQNEAQ (reference sequence). Deletions cut 7 bases from V and 7 bases from J, with 19 bases between. Supplemented by reference TRBV7-9 and TRBJ1-2, the full variable domain reads DTGVSQNPRHKITKRGQNVTFRCDPISEHNRLYWYRQTLGQGPEFLTYFQNEAQLEKSRLLSDRFSAERPKGSFSTLEIQRTEQGDSAMYLCASNLNYDRTGYTFGSGTRLTVV.

The sample holds a few counts of this clonotype. V gene TRBV11-3 combines with J gene TRBJ2-2, with D maybe TRBD2 (6 bases). This CDR3 has 15 residues. V gave up 1 base and J gave up 3 bases, with 9 bases separating them. Germline CDR1 is SGHNT and CDR2 is YENEEA. The CDR3 here is CASSLGGDYTGELFF. CDR3 in DNA: TGTGCCAGCAGCTTAGGTGGGGACTACACCGGGGAGCTGTTTTTT.

This clonotype has only a few counts. In DNA, the CDR3 is TGTGCCAGCAGCTCCACACACCGGGGGGAGCAGTACGTC. It codes for CASSSTHRGEQYV. The rearrangement links TRBV7-2 to TRBJ2-7, with a tentative D call TRBD2 (6 bases). The CDR3 is 13 residues long. The germline CDR1 and CDR2 sequences are SGHTA and FQGNSA. The V and J ends lost 4 bases and 7 bases respectively, with 14 bases between them.

This clonotype was seen repeatedly, ten times or more. This rearrangement joins TRBV5-5 to TRBJ1-1; perhaps TRBD1 as D (6 bases). The CDR3 runs 12 residues. Germline-derived CDR1 and CDR2 are SGHKS and YYEKEE (reference sequence). Between the trimmed V and J ends, which lost 1 base and 11 bases, there was a span of 12 bases. The CDR3 here is CASSLQGLGAFF. CDR3 sequence (DNA): TGTGCCAGCAGCTTGCAGGGGCTGGGGGCTTTCTTT.

The table lists this clonotype with a few counts. This rearrangement joins TRBV29-1 to TRBJ2-3; 10 bases are shared with TRBD1. Trimming cost V 7 bases and J 2 bases; bases outside gene matches: 6. Germline values: CDR1 SQVTM, CDR2 ANQGSEA. The CDR3 has 14 amino acids. CDR3: CSAGDRGPTDTQYF. In nucleotides, the CDR3 is TGCAGCGCCGGGGACAGGGGTCCCACAGATACGCAGTATTTT.

This clonotype appeared a few times. The chain uses TRBV27 and TRBJ1-3; D call uncertain. The V end lost 5 bases, the J end lost 0 bases, and 17 bases lay between the germline ends. Germline CDR1 and CDR2: MNHEY and SMNVEV (reference sequence). This CDR3 is 17 amino acids long. This chain's CDR3 is CASSPRPPASSGNTIYF. In DNA form, the CDR3 reads TGTGCCAGCAGTCCACGTCCCCCTGCGAGCTCTGGAAACACCATATATTTT.

Many counts were recorded for this clonotype. V and J are TRBV5-1 and TRBJ2-2; 11 bases match TRBD2. The germline V gene encodes CDR1 SGHRS and CDR2 YFSETQ. The ends lost 2 bases at V and 0 bases at J; junction bases unmatched: 0. The CDR3 has 16 residues. CDR3 sequence (DNA): TGCGCCAGCAGCTTACTAGCGGGGGCGAACACCGGGGAGCTGTTTTTT. Protein product: CASSLLAGANTGELFF.

The chain is built from TRBV12-3 or TRBV12-4 and TRBJ2-3; possibly TRBD1 for D (7 bases). The CDR3 is 14 amino acids. V dropped 2 bases and J dropped 4 bases, with 10 bases sitting between them. The CDR3 coding sequence is TGTGCCAGCAGTTTACAGGGGGGCCCAGATACGCAGTATTTT. As protein: CASSLQGGPDTQYF.